This T cell receptor beta chain emerged from a study of response to subunit inactivated influenza vaccine. Germline loops: CDR1 SGHTA, CDR2 FQGNSA. V was shortened by 5 bases and J by 7 bases, with 14 bases between the two germline ends. The CDR3 spans 13 residues. TCRdb passed the RT-PCR reads through MiXCR, listing each CDR3 protein once. Among just over 300,000 distinct CDR3 sequences listed, 20% to 25% were seen once. This clonotype appeared a few times. The chain uses TRBV7-2 and TRBJ1-2, with D perhaps matching TRBD1 (5 bases). This sequence originates from a man between 50 and 75 years old who received an inactivated influenza vaccine. The sample was PBMCs from blood, taken around 22 months after vaccination. This CDR3 reads CASSPTGVFGYTF. Here the CDR3 DNA reads TGTGCCAGCAGCCCCACAGGAGTTTTTGGCTACACCTTC.